Given below is one TCR beta chain in context. This clone was counted a single time. It has no known antigen specificity. No clone much larger than this one lies a single base away; base qualities are absent. This sample stems from a study of Ad26.COV2.S vaccination and SARS-CoV-2 variants (dated by TCRdb to about 2021). At the level of the whole study: The specificity and breadth of SARS-CoV-2-reactive T cell receptors after Ad26.COV2.S vaccination were assessed by TCRbeta repertoire sequencing. The TCR-sequenced set comprised about 32 samples: approximately 19 Ad26.COV2.S vaccine recipients, 5 placebo recipients and 8 SARS-CoV-2 convalescent individuals. Here is what the overall study found, with its caveats: Compared with placebo recipients, Ad26.COV2.S recipients showed higher spike-specific TCR breadth (P = 0.0014). The authors noted that total T cell responses may have been underestimated by the TCR breadth and depth analyses. Vaccine and placebo recipients had comparable non-spike TCR breadth, which fits with the vaccine containing only spike. Substantial breadth of spike-specific CD8+ and CD4+ T cell responses was reported after vaccination.

CDR1 and CDR2 (SGHNT, YYREEE) derive from the germline V gene (reference sequence). Inclusive of the bounding cysteine and phenylalanine, the CDR3 is 13 residues long. CDR3 DNA is the only sequence kept; it has 39 bases, read in frame from the first base. Trimming takes 1 base from V and 4 bases from J, and the germline ends sit 8 bases apart. The immunoSEQ Assay was used to sequence TCRbeta CDR3 regions. After extraction, genomic DNA underwent amplification by bias-controlled multiplex PCR, followed by high-throughput sequencing. As for the authors' bioinformatics: To quantify the absolute abundance of every unique TCRbeta CDR3 region, sequences were collapsed and filtered. T cell fraction was estimated by normalizing TCRbeta template counts to usable DNA, with usable DNA measured through amplification of reference genes found in all nucleated cells. Repertoire TCRs were annotated as SARS-CoV-2-specific by exact matching of V gene, CDR3 amino acid sequence and J gene to a known reactive TCR set. MIRA supplied the reference SARS-CoV-2 TCR set, which was filtered for enrichment in COVID-19-positive ImmuneCODE repertoires so that public or cross-reactive TCRs were removed. Based on the MIRA antigens, annotated TCRs were further analysed at the level of specific ORF or position within ORF. Depth was the summed frequency of annotated unique rearrangements, while breadth was defined as annotated unique rearrangements over total unique productive rearrangements. Two-sided Wilcoxon rank-sum tests were applied when comparing TCR breadth between groups. Sourced from immuneACCESS, this table was stored by TCRdb with only in-frame sequences that have V and J called. A share of the clones is absent; for the studies checked, an unresolved V gene accounts for under half, and the remainder has no known explanation. For V, J and clone size, that table is used; D and trimming come from the DNA. For this sample there are around 170,000 clones; roughly 87% appear just once. The top ten constitute about 5.5% of the sample.

The time point label, as the study defines it: individuals recovered from natural SARS-CoV-2 infection. Recombination joined TRBV5-4 with TRBJ2-5; the D gene remains uncertain. The source was peripheral blood, collected after recovery from COVID-19. This sequence originates from a human donor who had recovered from COVID-19. The DNA sequence is given as TGTGCCAGCAGCTTGTTTGTAGGAGAGACCCAGTACTTC. It translates to CASSLFVGETQYF.